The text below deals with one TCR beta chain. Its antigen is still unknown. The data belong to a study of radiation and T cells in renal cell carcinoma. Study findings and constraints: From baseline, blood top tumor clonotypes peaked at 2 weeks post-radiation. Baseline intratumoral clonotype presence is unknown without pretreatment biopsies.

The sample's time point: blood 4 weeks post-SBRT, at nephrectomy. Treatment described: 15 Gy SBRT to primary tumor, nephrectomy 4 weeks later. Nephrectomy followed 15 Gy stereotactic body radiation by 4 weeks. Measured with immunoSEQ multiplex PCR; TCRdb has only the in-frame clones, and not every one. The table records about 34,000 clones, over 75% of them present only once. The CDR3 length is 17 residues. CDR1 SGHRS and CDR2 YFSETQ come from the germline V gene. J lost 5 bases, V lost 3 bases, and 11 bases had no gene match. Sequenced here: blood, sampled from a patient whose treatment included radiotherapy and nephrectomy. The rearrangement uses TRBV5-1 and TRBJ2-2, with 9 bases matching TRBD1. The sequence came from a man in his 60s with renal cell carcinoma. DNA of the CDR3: TGCGCCAGCAGCTCCCTAACCGACAGGGGGTCAACCGGGGAGCTGTTTTTT. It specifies CASSSLTDRGSTGELFF.